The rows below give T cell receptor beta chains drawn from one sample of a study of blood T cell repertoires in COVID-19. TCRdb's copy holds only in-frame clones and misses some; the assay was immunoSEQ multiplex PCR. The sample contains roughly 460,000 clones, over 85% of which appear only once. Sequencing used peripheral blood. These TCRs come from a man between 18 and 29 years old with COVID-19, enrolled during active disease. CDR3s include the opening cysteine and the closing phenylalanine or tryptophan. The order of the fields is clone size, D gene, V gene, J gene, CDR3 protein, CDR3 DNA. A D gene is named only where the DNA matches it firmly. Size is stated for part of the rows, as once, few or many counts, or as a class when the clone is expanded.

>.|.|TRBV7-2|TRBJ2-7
CASSLQGFSAYEQYF
TGTGCCAGCAGCTTACAGGGGTTTTCTGCCTACGAGCAGTACTTC
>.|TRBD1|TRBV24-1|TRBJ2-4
CATSDWTGNIQYF
TGTGCCACCAGTGATTGGACAGGGAACATTCAGTACTTC
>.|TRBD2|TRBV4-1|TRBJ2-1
CASGPGLRSLEQFF
TGCGCCAGCGGACCGGGACTAAGGTCCCTTGAGCAGTTCTTC
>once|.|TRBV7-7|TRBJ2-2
CASSPRTGRNTGELFF
TGTGCCAGCAGCCCCCGAACAGGGAGGAACACCGGGGAGCTGTTTTTT
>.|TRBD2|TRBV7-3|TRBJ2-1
CASSLKPAGGNNEQFF
TGTGCCAGCAGCTTAAAGCCAGCGGGAGGGAACAATGAGCAGTTCTTC
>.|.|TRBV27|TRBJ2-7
CASPPTGQGGTTVSYEQYF
TGTGCCAGCCCACCAACCGGACAGGGAGGGACTACAGTGTCCTACGAGCAGTACTTC
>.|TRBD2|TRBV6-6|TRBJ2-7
CASRLAASYEQYF
TGTGCCAGCAGACTAGCGGCCTCCTACGAGCAGTACTTC
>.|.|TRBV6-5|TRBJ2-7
CASSYSEGWEQYF
TGTGCCAGCAGTTACTCGGAGGGCTGGGAGCAGTACTTC
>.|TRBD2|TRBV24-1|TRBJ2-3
CATSDPSLVLAGGTDTQYF
TGTGCCACCAGTGACCCTTCCCTTGTTCTAGCGGGGGGCACAGATACGCAGTATTTT
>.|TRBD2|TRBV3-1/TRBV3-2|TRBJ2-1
CASSVGLADNEQFF
TGTGCCAGCAGCGTGGGACTAGCGGACAATGAGCAGTTCTTC
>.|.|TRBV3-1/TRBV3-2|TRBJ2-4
CASSQGGLAGTKLAKNIQYF
TGTGCCAGCAGCCAAGGGGGTCTGGCGGGTACGAAACTAGCCAAAAACATTCAGTACTTC
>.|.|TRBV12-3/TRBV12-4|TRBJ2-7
CASSLRGTYEQYF
TGTGCCAGCAGTTTAAGGGGAACCTACGAGCAGTACTTC
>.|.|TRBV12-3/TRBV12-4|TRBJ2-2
CASSLSVPGELFF
TGTGCCAGCAGTCTTAGCGTTCCCGGGGAGCTGTTTTTT
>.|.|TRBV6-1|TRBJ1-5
CASSEALGTSNQPQHF
TGTGCCAGCAGTGAAGCCTTGGGGACAAGCAATCAGCCCCAGCATTTT